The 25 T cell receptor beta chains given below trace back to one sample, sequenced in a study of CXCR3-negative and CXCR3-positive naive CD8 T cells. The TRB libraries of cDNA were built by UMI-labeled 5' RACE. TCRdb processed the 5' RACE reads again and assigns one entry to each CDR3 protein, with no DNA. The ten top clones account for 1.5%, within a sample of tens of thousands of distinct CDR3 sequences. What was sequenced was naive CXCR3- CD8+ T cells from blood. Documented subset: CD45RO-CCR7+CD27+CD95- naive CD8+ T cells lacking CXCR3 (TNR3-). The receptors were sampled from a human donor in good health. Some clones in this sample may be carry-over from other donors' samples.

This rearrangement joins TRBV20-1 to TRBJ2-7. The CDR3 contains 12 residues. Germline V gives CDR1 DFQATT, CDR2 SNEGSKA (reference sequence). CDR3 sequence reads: CSARDPAYEQYF.

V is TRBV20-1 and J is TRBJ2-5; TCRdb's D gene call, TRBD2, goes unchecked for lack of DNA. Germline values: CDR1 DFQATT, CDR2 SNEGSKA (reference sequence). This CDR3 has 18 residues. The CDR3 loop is CSARKGLAGVHLQETQYF.

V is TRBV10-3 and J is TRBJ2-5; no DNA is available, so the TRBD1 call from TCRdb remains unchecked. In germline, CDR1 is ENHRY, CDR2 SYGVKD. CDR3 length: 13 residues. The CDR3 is CAISEAGEETQYF.

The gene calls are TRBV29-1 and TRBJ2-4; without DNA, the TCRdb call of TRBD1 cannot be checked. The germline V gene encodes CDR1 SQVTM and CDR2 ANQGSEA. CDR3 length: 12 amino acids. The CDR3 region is CSVEIVGDIQYF.

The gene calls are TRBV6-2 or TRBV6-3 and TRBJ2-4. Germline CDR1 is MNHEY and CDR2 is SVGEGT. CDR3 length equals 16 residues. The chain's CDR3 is CASSYSVGFDKNIQYF.

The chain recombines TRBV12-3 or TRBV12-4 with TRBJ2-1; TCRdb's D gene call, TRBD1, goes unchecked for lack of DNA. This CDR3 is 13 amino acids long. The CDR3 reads CASKNRGLEGEFF.

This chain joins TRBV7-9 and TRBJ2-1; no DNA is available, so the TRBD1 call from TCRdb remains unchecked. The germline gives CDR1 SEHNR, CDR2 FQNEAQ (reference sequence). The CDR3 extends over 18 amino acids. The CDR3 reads CASSKYPVGGATYNEQFF.

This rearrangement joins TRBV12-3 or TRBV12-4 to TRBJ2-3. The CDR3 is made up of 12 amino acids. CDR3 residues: CASSFLADTQYF.

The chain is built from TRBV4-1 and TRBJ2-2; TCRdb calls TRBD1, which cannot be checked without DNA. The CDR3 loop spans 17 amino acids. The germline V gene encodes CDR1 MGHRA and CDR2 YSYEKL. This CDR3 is CASSQEQQGARTGELFF.

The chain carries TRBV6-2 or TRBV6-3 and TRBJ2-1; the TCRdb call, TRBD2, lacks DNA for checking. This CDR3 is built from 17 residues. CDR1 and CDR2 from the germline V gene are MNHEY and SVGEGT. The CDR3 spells CASSYRGTSGNYNEQFF.

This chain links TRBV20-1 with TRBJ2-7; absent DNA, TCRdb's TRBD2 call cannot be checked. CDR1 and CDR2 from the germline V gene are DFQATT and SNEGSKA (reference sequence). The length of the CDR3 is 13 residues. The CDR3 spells CSARTSGRREQYF.

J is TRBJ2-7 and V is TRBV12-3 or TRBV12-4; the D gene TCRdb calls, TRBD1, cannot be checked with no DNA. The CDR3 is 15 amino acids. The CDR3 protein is CASSLAQTGSYEQYF.

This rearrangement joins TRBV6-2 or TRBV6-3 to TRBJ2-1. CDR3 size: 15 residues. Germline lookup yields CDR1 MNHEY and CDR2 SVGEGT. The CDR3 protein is CASSYRSGSYNEQFF.

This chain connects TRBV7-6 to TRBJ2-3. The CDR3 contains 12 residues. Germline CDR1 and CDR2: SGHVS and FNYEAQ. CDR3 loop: CASSPNTDTQYF. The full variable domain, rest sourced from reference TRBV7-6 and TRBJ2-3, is GAGVSQSPRYKVTKRGQDVALRCDPISGHVSLYWYRQALGQGPEFLTYFNYEAQQDKSGLPNDRFSAERPEGSISTLTIQRTEQRDSAMYRCASSPNTDTQYFGPGTRLTVL.

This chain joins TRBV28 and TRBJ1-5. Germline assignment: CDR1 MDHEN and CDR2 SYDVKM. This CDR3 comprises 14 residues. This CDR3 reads CASSFYSSNQPQHF.

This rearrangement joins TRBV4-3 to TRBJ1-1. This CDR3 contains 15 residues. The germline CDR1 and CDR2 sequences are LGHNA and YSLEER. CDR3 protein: CASSQDVDPNTEAFF.

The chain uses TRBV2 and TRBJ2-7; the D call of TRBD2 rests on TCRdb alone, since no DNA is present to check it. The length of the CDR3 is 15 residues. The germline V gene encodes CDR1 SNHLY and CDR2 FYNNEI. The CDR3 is CASSAGTSGSYEQYF.

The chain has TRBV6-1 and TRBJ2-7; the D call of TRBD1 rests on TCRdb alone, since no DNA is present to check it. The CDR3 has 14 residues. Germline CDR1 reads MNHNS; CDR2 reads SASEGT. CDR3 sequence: CASIMVGVFYEQYF.

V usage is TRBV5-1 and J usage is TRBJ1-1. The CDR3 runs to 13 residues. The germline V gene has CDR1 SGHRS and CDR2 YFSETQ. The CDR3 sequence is CASSLDWNTEAFF.

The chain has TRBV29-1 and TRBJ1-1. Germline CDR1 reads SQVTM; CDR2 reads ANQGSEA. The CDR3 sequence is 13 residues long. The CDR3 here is CSVEFSRVAEAFF. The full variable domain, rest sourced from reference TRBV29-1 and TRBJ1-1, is SAVISQKPSRDICQRGTSLTIQCQVDSQVTMMFWYRQQPGQSLTLIATANQGSEATYESGFVIDKFPISRPNLTFSTLTVSNMSPEDSSIYLCSVEFSRVAEAFFGQGTRLTVV.

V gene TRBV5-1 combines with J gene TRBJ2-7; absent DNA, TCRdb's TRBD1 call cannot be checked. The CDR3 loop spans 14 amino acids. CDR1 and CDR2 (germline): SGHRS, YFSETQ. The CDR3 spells CASRRRDSSYEQYF. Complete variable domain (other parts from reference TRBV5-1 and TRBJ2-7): KAGVTQTPRYLIKTRGQQVTLSCSPISGHRSVSWYQQTPGQGLQFLFEYFSETQRNKGNFPGRFSGRQFSNSRSEMNVSTLELGDSALYLCASRRRDSSYEQYFGPGTRLTVT.

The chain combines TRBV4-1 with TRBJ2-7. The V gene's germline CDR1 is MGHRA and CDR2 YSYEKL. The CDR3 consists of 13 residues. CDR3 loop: CASSPVGNYEQYF.

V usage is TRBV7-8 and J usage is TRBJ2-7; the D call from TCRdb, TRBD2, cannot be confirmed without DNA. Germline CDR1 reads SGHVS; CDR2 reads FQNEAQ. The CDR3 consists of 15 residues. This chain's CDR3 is CASRSGTSQSYEQYF.

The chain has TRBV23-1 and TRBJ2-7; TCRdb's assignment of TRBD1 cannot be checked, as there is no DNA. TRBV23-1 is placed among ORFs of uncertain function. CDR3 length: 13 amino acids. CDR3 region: CASLDRPAYEQYF.

The CDR3 loop is CSAGVGSYEQYF. The gene calls are TRBV20-1 and TRBJ2-7. The CDR3 runs to 12 residues. Germline lookup yields CDR1 DFQATT and CDR2 SNEGSKA (reference sequence).